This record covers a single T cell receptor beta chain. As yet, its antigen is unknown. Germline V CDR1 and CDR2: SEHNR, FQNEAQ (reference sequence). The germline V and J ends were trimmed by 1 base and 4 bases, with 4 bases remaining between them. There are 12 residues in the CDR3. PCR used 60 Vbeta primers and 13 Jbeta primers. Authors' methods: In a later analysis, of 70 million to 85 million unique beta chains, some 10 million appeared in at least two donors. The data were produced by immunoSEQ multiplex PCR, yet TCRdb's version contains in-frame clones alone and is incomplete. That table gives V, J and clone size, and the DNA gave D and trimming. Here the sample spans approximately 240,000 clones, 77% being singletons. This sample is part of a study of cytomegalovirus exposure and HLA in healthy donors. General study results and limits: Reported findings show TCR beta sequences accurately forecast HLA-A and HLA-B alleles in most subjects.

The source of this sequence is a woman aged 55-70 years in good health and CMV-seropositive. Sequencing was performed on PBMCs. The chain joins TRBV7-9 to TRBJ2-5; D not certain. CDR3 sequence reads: CASSLVRETQYF. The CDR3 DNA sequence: TGTGCCAGCAGCTTAGTTCGAGAGACCCAGTACTTC.